This TCR beta chain was documented in a study of cytomegalovirus exposure and HLA in healthy donors. Findings of the study overall: TRBV6-2, TRBV6-3 and some other V segments were unresolvable in 87-base-pair reads. Later analysis demonstrated an association between a missense DCLRE1C variant and TCR beta V- and J-gene trimming. Presence/absence analyses treated sequencing depth as roughly uniform across donors. Fewer N-insertions than the approximately 610-donor mean were reportedly shown by an Asian-associated ancestry cluster in a later analysis.

The CDR3 has 15 amino acids. V was shortened by 6 bases and J by 5 bases, with 14 bases between the two germline ends. Per the germline V gene, CDR1 is ENHRY and CDR2 is SYGVKD. With respect to this clone: Its cognate antigen is unknown.

Primers for the PCR totalled 60 Vbeta and 13 Jbeta. The table came from immunoSEQ multiplex PCR; TCRdb's copy has only in-frame clones and leaves some out. The sample includes around 130,000 clones, just over 70% of them seen just once. This sequence joins TRBV10-3 and TRBJ1-6; D is possibly TRBD1 (5 bases). Sequencing input: PBMCs. The origin of this receptor is an older woman in good health and CMV-seropositive. DNA of the CDR3: TGTGCCATCAGGGTACAGGTATACGATAATTCACCCCTCCACTTT. Translated, it gives CAIRVQVYDNSPLHF.